The 31 T cell receptor beta chains below come from one sample, sequenced in a study of regulatory T cells in long-lasting Graves disease (TCRdb year 2021). Libraries were prepared through multiplex PCR. TCRdb shows the sequencer as Illumina HiSeq 4000. CDR3 regions were amplified by Arm-PCR with iRepertoire HTBI primers to construct TCR beta libraries. TCRdb reworked the public reads: Q25 trimming with fastp, MiXCR clone assembly, productive beta chains retained. CDR3 protein duplicates are merged, each entry listing the most common genes and DNA. The sample table lists more than 300,000 distinct CDR3 sequences, approximately 10% of them with a count of one. The ten largest clonotypes hold about 20% of the sample. The meaning of the sample's time point label: newly diagnosed GD, antithyroid drugs for less than 3 months. RNA was extracted from PBMCs in TRIzol for both TCR sequencing and RNA sequencing.

These sequences were also reported in another study, on T cells in Graves' hyperthyroidism and ophthalmopathy.

Sequenced material: peripheral blood mononuclear cells (PBMCs), taken at new diagnosis, from a patient treated with antithyroid drugs. The receptors come from a woman younger than 30 with Graves disease. Donor details come from another sample of the same person, matched by shared clones.

This clonotype was seen more than once but under ten times. The V gene is TRBV10-3, the J gene TRBJ1-4; TRBD1 agrees at 8 bases. This CDR3 has 18 amino acids. CDR1 and CDR2 from the germline V gene are ENHRY and SYGVKD. Trimming took 2 bases from V and 7 from J; bases not matched to a gene: 15. CDR3 protein: CAISERLRTGIVGEKLFF. CDR3 in DNA: TGTGCCATCAGTGAGAGACTTAGGACAGGGATTGTTGGTGAAAAACTGTTTTTT.

V is TRBV27 and J is TRBJ2-5, with 8 bases matching TRBD2. V was pared by 8 bases and J by 5 bases, with 10 bases of the junction left unmatched. The CDR3 runs 14 residues. From germline, CDR1 is MNHEY and CDR2 SMNVEV (reference sequence). CDR3 region: CASQIAGRQETQYF. In nucleotides, the CDR3 is TGTGCCAGCCAAATAGCGGGAAGACAGGAGACCCAGTACTTC.

This clonotype was counted many times. J is TRBJ2-7 and V is TRBV6-9, with D perhaps TRBD1 (6 bases). The CDR3 consists of 13 residues. V lost 3 bases and J 3 bases, leaving 9 bases between the germline ends. CDR1 and CDR2 (germline): MNHGY, SVAAGI. The DNA of the CDR3 is TGTGCCAGCAGTTACGTCAGGGGCTACGAGCAGTACGTC. It specifies CASSYVRGYEQYV.

The chain uses TRBV28 and TRBJ2-1; D possibly corresponds to TRBD2 (5 bases). The CDR3 extends over 13 amino acids. The V gene lost 8 bases and the J gene lost 4 bases, with 12 bases spanning the gap. Germline CDR1 MDHEN, CDR2 SYDVKM. CDR3 in amino acids: CASRRRRYNEQFF. The CDR3 nucleotides read TGTGCCAGCCGTAGGAGGAGGTACAATGAGCAGTTCTTC.

As concerns this clonotype: This may be a read error: a much more frequent sequence differs by one nucleotide. The genes are TRBV6-1 and TRBJ2-7; 7 bases fit TRBD2. The CDR3 covers 18 residues. Germline V gene sequence: CDR1 MNHNS, CDR2 SASEGT. V dropped 3 bases and J dropped 0; count of bases not matched to a gene: 14. The CDR3 spells CASSEREGSINLSYEQYF. DNA of the CDR3: TGTGCCAGCAGTGAGAGGGAGGGAAGCATTAACCTCTCCTACGAGCAGTACTTC.

This clonotype has a count of ten or more. The V call is TRBV27, the J call TRBJ2-7, with a possible D match to TRBD1 (6 bases). Germline values: CDR1 MNHEY, CDR2 SMNVEV (reference sequence). V was shortened by 1 base and J by 6 bases, with 16 bases between the two germline ends. There are 15 residues in the CDR3. CDR3 nucleotides: TGTGCCAGCAGTTTATTAAGGGGGAGTAATCCCGAGCAGTACTTC. It codes for CASSLLRGSNPEQYF.

Concerning this clonotype: This clone may be a read error of a much larger clone one base away. Likely a read error: the CDR3 ends without its conserved phenylalanine or tryptophan. The chain couples TRBV6-2 or TRBV6-3 to TRBJ2-7; TRBD1 matches 7 bases. Looked up from germline, CDR1 is MNHEY and CDR2 is SVGEGT. This CDR3 has 15 residues. V lost 2 bases to trimming and J lost 0 bases; unmatched junction nucleotides: 4. The CDR3 reads CASSYGTVHSYEQYL. CDR3 coding DNA: TGTGCCAGCAGTTACGGGACAGTACACTCCTACGAGCAGTACCTC.

The sample holds a few counts of this clonotype. V usage is TRBV15 and J usage is TRBJ1-2; 8 nucleotides agree with TRBD1. Trimming at V came to 5 bases and at J to 1 base, leaving 6 bases not matched to a gene. Germline V lookup: CDR1 LNHNV, CDR2 YYDKDF (reference sequence). The CDR3 runs 15 residues. Here the CDR3 DNA reads TGTGCCACCAGCGTTAGGACAGGGAATAACTATGGCTACACCTTC. Translated: CATSVRTGNNYGYTF. Full variable domain (outside the CDR3, taken from reference TRBV15 and TRBJ1-2): DAMVIQNPRYQVTQFGKPVTLSCSQTLNHNVMYWYQQKSSQAPKLLFHYYDKDFNNEADTPDNFQSRRPNTSFCFLDIRSPGLGDTAMYLCATSVRTGNNYGYTFGSGTRLTVV.

This clonotype was seen at least ten times. This rearrangement joins TRBV12-3 or TRBV12-4 to TRBJ1-1; 8 bases map to TRBD1. V dropped 6 bases and J dropped 3; count of bases not matched to a gene: 15. The CDR3 has 17 residues. The CDR3 DNA reads TGTGCCAGCAGCAGTCGGCCCCGGACAGGGCGGGACACTGAAGCTTTCTTT. Translating it yields CASSSRPRTGRDTEAFF.

This clonotype has ten or more counts. The chain recombines TRBV29-1 with TRBJ2-7; the D is unclear. Germline CDR1 is SQVTM and CDR2 is ANQGSEA. Trimming shortened V by 0 bases and J by 0 bases, and 12 bases separated the two germline ends. This CDR3 is built from 15 residues. CDR3 amino acids: CSVEDPGSSSYEQYF. CDR3 DNA sequence: TGCAGCGTTGAAGATCCAGGCAGTTCCTCCTACGAGCAGTACTTC.

This clonotype was counted ten times or more. The rearrangement joins TRBV29-1 to TRBJ2-1; 9 positions match TRBD2. The CDR3 has 15 residues. V shed 6 bases, J shed 6 bases, and the junction held 12 bases outside the gene matches. CDR1 and CDR2 from the germline V gene are SQVTM and ANQGSEA. The CDR3 DNA follows: TGCAGCGTCCGATGGGGAGCGGGAGGACTCAATGAGCAGTTCTTC. It yields the protein CSVRWGAGGLNEQFF.

This clonotype has a count of ten or more. The genes are TRBV20-1 and TRBJ2-7; a possible D gene is TRBD1 (6 bases). In germline, CDR1 is DFQATT, CDR2 SNEGSKA (reference sequence). The V end lost 3 bases, the J end lost 3 bases, and 9 bases lay between the germline ends. This CDR3 spans 12 amino acids. Here the CDR3 DNA reads TGCAGTGCTAGGACAGGAGGCTACGAGCAGTACTTC. This gives the protein CSARTGGYEQYF.

With regard to this clonotype: This may be a read error, as it is one base from a much larger clone. The conserved closing phenylalanine or tryptophan is absent in this CDR3, likely reflecting a read error. The rearrangement joins TRBV6-2 or TRBV6-3 to TRBJ1-5; D is ambiguous. Germline lookup yields CDR1 MNHEY and CDR2 SVGEGT. The CDR3 sequence is 16 residues long. Trimming removed 5 bases from V and 5 bases from J, with 19 bases in between. The CDR3 loop is CASSPISGYSYQPQHL. CDR3 nucleotide sequence: TGTGCCAGCAGTCCCATAAGTGGTTACAGCTATCAGCCCCAGCATCTT.

This clonotype was detected ten times or more. The chain recombines TRBV20-1 with TRBJ2-1; D is ambiguous. Per the germline V gene, CDR1 is DFQATT and CDR2 is SNEGSKA (reference sequence). This CDR3 has 18 amino acids. Trimming left V 0 bases short and J 0 bases short, with 18 bases between. CDR3 in amino acids: CSARDLAIGTSSYNEQFF. The CDR3 nucleotides are TGCAGTGCTAGAGATCTGGCCATTGGCACCAGCTCCTACAATGAGCAGTTCTTC.

The chain joins TRBV4-1 to TRBJ1-2; 7 bases are shared with TRBD1. Trimming at V came to 4 bases and at J to 0 bases, leaving 8 bases not matched to a gene. CDR1 MGHRA and CDR2 YSYEKL come from the germline V gene. This CDR3 comprises 16 residues. The CDR3 DNA sequence: TGCGCCAGCAGCCCGAGGGGGCCCCCTACTAACTATGGCTACACCTTC. It yields the protein CASSPRGPPTNYGYTF.

This clonotype was observed many times. V is TRBV20-1 and J is TRBJ2-5; D tentatively fits TRBD1 or TRBD2 (5 bases each). The CDR3 is 16 residues long. Looked up from germline, CDR1 is DFQATT and CDR2 is SNEGSKA (reference sequence). Trimming pared 5 bases from V and 7 bases from J, leaving 26 bases between. The CDR3 region has the DNA TGCAGTGCTGGGGTCCAGAGTGGTGGGGGACGGGGGACCCAGTACTTC. It specifies CSAGVQSGGGRGTQYF.

At least ten counts were recorded for this clonotype. V gene TRBV18 combines with J gene TRBJ2-3; TRBD2 is a possible D gene (5 bases). The CDR3 is made up of 17 amino acids. Germline V gene data show CDR1 as KGHSH and CDR2 as LQKENI. Trimming pared 3 bases from V and 2 bases from J, leaving 18 bases between. The chain's CDR3 is CASSPPRTVGITDTQYF. CDR3 sequence (DNA): TGTGCCAGCTCACCGCCCAGGACTGTCGGAATCACAGATACGCAGTATTTT.

This clonotype was found many times. This chain joins TRBV7-2 and TRBJ1-3; D not certain. This CDR3 spans 18 amino acids. V was clipped by 3 bases and J by 0 bases, with 18 bases between them. Looked up from germline, CDR1 is SGHTA and CDR2 is FQGNSA. Here the CDR3 reads CASSLRAYVSGSGNTIYF. The CDR3 DNA reads as TGTGCCAGCAGCTTGCGCGCGTACGTTAGCGGCTCTGGAAACACCATATATTTT. The variable domain in full, completed from reference TRBV7-2 and TRBJ1-3, reads GAGVSQSPSNKVTEKGKDVELRCDPISGHTALYWYRQSLGQGLEFLIYFQGNSAPDKSGLPSDRFSAERTGGSVSTLTIQRTQQEDSAVYLCASSLRAYVSGSGNTIYFGEGSWLTVV.

This clonotype was picked up many times. V is TRBV2 and J is TRBJ1-3; D gene ambiguous. The V gene's germline CDR1 is SNHLY and CDR2 FYNNEI. Trimming cost V 8 bases and J 3 bases, with 8 bases left between them. The CDR3 has 12 amino acids. CDR3: CASSEGGNTIYF. In DNA, the CDR3 is TGTGCCAGCTCCGAGGGTGGAAACACCATATATTTT.

Here the CDR3 DNA reads TGTGCCAGCAGAACCAGGACTAGCGGGACCGCAGATACGCAGTATTTT. It encodes CASRTRTSGTADTQYF. The chain joins TRBV6-1 to TRBJ2-3; 12 positions match TRBD2. This CDR3 has 16 residues. The V and J ends lost 6 bases and 4 bases, in that order; junction bases with no gene match: 8. Germline V gene data show CDR1 as MNHNS and CDR2 as SASEGT.

V is TRBV25-1 and J is TRBJ1-1; no clear D. This CDR3 spans 11 amino acids. Per the germline V gene, CDR1 is MGHDK and CDR2 is SYGVNS. V lost 4 bases to trimming and J lost 6 bases, with 6 bases between them. CDR3 protein: CASSVEAEAFF. The DNA for the CDR3 is TGTGCCAGCAGTGTAGAGGCTGAAGCTTTCTTT.

This clonotype was counted only a few times. The chain employs TRBV6-1 and TRBJ2-3; a weak D match, TRBD2 (5 bases). Trimming shortened V by 5 bases and J by 9 bases, and 15 bases separated the two germline ends. Looked up from germline, CDR1 is MNHNS and CDR2 is SASEGT. This CDR3 is 13 amino acids long. CDR3 sequence: CASSRDLEQTQYF. In nucleotides, the CDR3 is TGTGCCAGCAGTCGGGATCTGGAGCAAACGCAGTATTTT.

This clonotype has at least ten counts. The chain has TRBV7-8 and TRBJ1-1, with D perhaps TRBD1 (5 bases). The CDR3 runs 14 residues. CDR1 and CDR2 from the germline V gene are SGHVS and FQNEAQ. Trimming took off 6 bases at V and 0 bases at J, with 11 bases between the two ends. For the CDR3, the DNA is TGTGCCAGCAGTTTTAGGGGTATGAACACTGAAGCTTTCTTT. Translation gives CASSFRGMNTEAFF.

The sample holds many counts of this clonotype. The chain couples TRBV7-9 to TRBJ2-7; weak D call: TRBD1 (6 bases). Germline CDR1 reads SEHNR; CDR2 reads FQNEAQ (reference sequence). V was cut by 4 bases and J by 3 bases, with 10 bases left in between. The CDR3 consists of 13 residues. The CDR3 loop reads CASSSNRVYEQYF. CDR3 nucleotides: TGTGCCAGCAGCTCTAACAGGGTCTACGAGCAGTACTTC.

Comment on this clonotype: It may be a read error: a sequence one base away is much more abundant. The chain employs TRBV20-1 and TRBJ2-7, with TRBD1 matching over 8 bases. CDR1 DFQATT and CDR2 SNEGSKA come from the germline V gene (reference sequence). The CDR3 contains 15 residues. The CDR3 loop reads CSAGGQGPTIYERYF. Here the CDR3 DNA reads TGCAGTGCAGGCGGACAGGGACCAACAATCTACGAGCGGTACTTC.

This clonotype came up many times. The V gene is TRBV6-1, the J gene TRBJ2-3; 12 nucleotides line up with TRBD2. This CDR3 contains 16 residues. Per germline, CDR1 MNHNS and CDR2 SASEGT. Trimming cost V 6 bases and J 3 bases; bases outside gene matches: 7. The CDR3 is CASSPQLAGGTDTQYF. DNA for the CDR3: TGTGCCAGCAGCCCCCAACTAGCGGGAGGAACAGATACGCAGTATTTT.

At least ten counts were recorded for this clonotype. V usage is TRBV5-1 and J usage is TRBJ1-1; possibly TRBD1 for D (6 bases). This CDR3 is built from 18 residues. V gave up 4 bases and J gave up 0 bases, with 22 bases separating them. CDR1 is SGHRS and CDR2 is YFSETQ in the germline V gene. The CDR3 here is CASSRGGGGSPLNTEAFF. The CDR3 coding sequence is TGCGCCAGCAGCCGGGGAGGGGGAGGAAGTCCGTTGAACACTGAAGCTTTCTTT.

This clonotype showed up many times. V is TRBV28 and J is TRBJ1-1, with D unclear. V lost 3 bases, J lost 6 bases, and 11 bases lay in between. Germline V gene sequence: CDR1 MDHEN, CDR2 SYDVKM. The CDR3 length is 13 residues. The CDR3 sequence is CASSFRGNPEAFF. The CDR3 nucleotides read TGTGCCAGCAGTTTTAGAGGGAATCCTGAAGCTTTCTTT.

This clonotype was seen repeatedly, ten times or more. The chain joins TRBV6-1 to TRBJ2-5; D is undetermined. CDR3 length: 11 residues. Between the trimmed V and J ends, which lost 10 bases and 5 bases, there was a span of 11 bases. Germline V gene data show CDR1 as MNHNS and CDR2 as SASEGT. The CDR3 nucleotides read TGTGCCACCAATCTGGCGGAGACCCAGTACTTC. This encodes CATNLAETQYF.

This clonotype was detected ten times or more. V and J are TRBV3-1 and TRBJ1-2; D is uncertain. The V end was cut by 0 bases, the J end by 6 bases, with 5 bases between. This CDR3 has 12 residues. The germline V gene has CDR1 LGHDT and CDR2 YNNKEL (reference sequence). The CDR3 bases are TGTGCCAGCAGCCAAGATCTGAATGGCTACACCTTC. It yields the protein CASSQDLNGYTF.

This clonotype was detected a few times. The V gene is TRBV3-1, the J gene TRBJ2-2; D not certain. The CDR3 sequence is 15 residues long. With 4 bases removed from V and 0 bases from J, the gap between germline ends came to 9 bases. From germline, CDR1 is LGHDT and CDR2 YNNKEL (reference sequence). In nucleotides, the CDR3 is TGTGCCAGCAGCCCCCTTGGGGCGAACACCGGGGAGCTGTTTTTT. It codes for CASSPLGANTGELFF. Supplemented by reference TRBV3-1 and TRBJ2-2, the full variable domain reads DTAVSQTPKYLVTQMGNDKSIKCEQNLGHDTMYWYKQDSKKFLKIMFSYNNKELIINETVPNRFSPKSPDKAHLNLHINSLELGDSAVYFCASSPLGANTGELFFGEGSRLTVL.